The clone carrying this TCR beta chain appeared many times. Researchers amplified the TCR beta CDR3 regions from RNA transcripts. A first-round RT-PCR of the TCR CDR3 used the HTBI primer set. TCRdb passed the multiplex PCR reads through MiXCR, listing each CDR3 protein once. The data hold about 640,000 distinct CDR3 sequences, with less than 25% observed a single time. Trimming at V came to 6 bases and at J to 7 bases, leaving 9 bases not matched to a gene. The CDR3 covers 13 residues. Germline-derived CDR1 and CDR2 are MDHEN and SYDVKM. The sample originates from a study of T cells in Graves' hyperthyroidism and ophthalmopathy.

The source of this sequence is a young man with Graves' ophthalmopathy. The sequencing sample was made of blood. The chain couples TRBV28 to TRBJ2-7; TRBD2 matches at 7 bases. The CDR3 is CASRWGGRAEQYF. The DNA for the CDR3 is TGTGCCAGCAGGTGGGGGGGACGAGCTGAGCAGTACTTC.